This T cell receptor (beta chain) was sequenced in a study of OX40 agonist ivuxolimab in advanced cancers. General study points: Some of the nonresponding patients also showed low levels of normalized T-cell clonal expansion. Those patients achieving a partial response at 0.1-3.0 mg/kg showed among the lowest clonal expansion.

This CDR3 is 15 amino acids long. With 1 base removed from V and 4 bases from J, the gap between germline ends came to 11 bases. Germline V gene sequence: CDR1 KGHSH, CDR2 LQKENI. A note on this clone: Its antigen is still unknown.

Assay used: immunoSEQ multiplex PCR; TCRdb lists only in-frame clones, some missing. The sample carries tens of thousands of clones, around nine tenths recorded once. This rearrangement joins TRBV18 to TRBJ1-3; the D is unclear. The origin of this receptor is an adult with an advanced solid tumor such as melanoma, head and neck, liver or kidney cancer. Sequenced material: CD4+ or CD8+ T cells sorted from blood, taken in a trial of the OX40 agonist ivuxolimab. This CDR3 is CASSPRAGGGNTIYF. DNA of the CDR3: TGTGCCAGCTCACCACGGGCAGGAGGAGGAAACACCATATATTTT.